This entry describes one T cell receptor beta chain. Its antigen is unidentified. This CDR3 contains 14 residues. From germline, CDR1 is MNHEY and CDR2 SVGAGI. Trimming removed 2 bases from V and 1 base from J, with 8 bases in between. The data are from a study of T cell responses to AZD1222 COVID-19 vaccine. Study observations and caveats: Targeting of unmutated variant regions was reportedly seen in nearly half of spike-specific TCRs.

TCRdb's table, derived via immunoSEQ multiplex PCR, lists solely in-frame clones and lacks some. Of approximately 130,000 clones in the sample, 90% to 95% were seen once. This clonotype was obtained from an adult in good health. This chain connects TRBV6-5 to TRBJ1-1; D is unclear. Material: peripheral blood, obtained on day 0 of AZD1222 vaccination. The CDR3 bases are TGTGCCAGCAGTTACGGAGACAAGAACACTGAAGCTTTCTTT. This sequence encodes CASSYGDKNTEAFF.